The rows below give T cell receptor beta chains drawn from one sample of a study of neoadjuvant anti-PD-1 for oral cavity cancer. TCRdb keeps only in-frame clones here, not all; method: immunoSEQ multiplex PCR. Of more than 13,000 clones in the sample, roughly 70% were seen once. Sequencing used PBMCs, obtained after nivolumab (anti-PD-1) treatment. Source of these receptors: a person aged 35 to 85 with oral cavity squamous cell carcinoma. CDR3s include the opening cysteine and the closing phenylalanine or tryptophan. A D gene is named only where the DNA matches it firmly. Clone size, where shown, is once, few, many, or a class for clones that have expanded.

j_call,v_call,d_call,clone_size,cdr3_aa,cdr3_nt
TRBJ1-1,TRBV27,TRBD1,once,CASSGYRGLTEAFF,TGTGCCAGCAGTGGTTACAGGGGATTGACTGAAGCTTTCTTT
TRBJ2-3,TRBV9,TRBD2,NA,CASSTAGGFSASTQYF,TGTGCCAGCAGTACAGCGGGGGGTTTCTCCGCCAGTACGCAGTATTTT
TRBJ1-1,TRBV27,NA,once,CASSRRQVSTEAFF,TGTGCCAGCAGCCGCCGACAGGTTAGCACTGAAGCTTTCTTT
TRBJ1-1,TRBV28,NA,few,CASSFGVGGTEAFF,TGTGCCAGCAGTTTCGGGGTCGGGGGCACTGAAGCTTTCTTT
TRBJ1-1,TRBV5-1,NA,NA,CASSSLGVTNTEAFF,TGCGCCAGCAGCTCCCTAGGGGTGACTAACACTGAAGCTTTCTTT
TRBJ1-2,TRBV20-1,NA,NA,CSLPGYTF,TGCAGTCTCCCTGGCTACACCTTC
TRBJ2-2,TRBV9,NA,NA,CASSVAGPGELFF,TGTGCCAGCAGCGTAGCAGGGCCCGGGGAGCTGTTTTTT
TRBJ2-7,TRBV7-9,NA,few,CASSLEFYEQYF,TGTGCCAGCAGCTTAGAGTTTTACGAGCAGTACTTC
TRBJ2-1,TRBV4-1,NA,NA,CASSPLVYGEQFF,TGCGCCAGCAGCCCCCTAGTTTATGGTGAGCAGTTCTTC
TRBJ2-7,TRBV7-3,NA,few,CASSLEGRYEQYF,TGTGCCAGCAGCTTAGAGGGCCGCTACGAGCAGTACTTC
TRBJ2-7,TRBV28,NA,NA,CASSTNSDEQYF,TGTGCCAGCAGTACGAACAGTGACGAGCAGTACTTC
TRBJ2-1,TRBV5-1,NA,NA,CASSLYGDNEQFF,TGCGCCAGCAGCTTGTACGGGGACAATGAGCAGTTCTTC
TRBJ2-3,TRBV10-2,NA,NA,CASSVAGTTDTQYF,TGCGCCAGCAGTGTTGCAGGAACCACAGATACGCAGTATTTT
TRBJ2-5,TRBV14,TRBD2,NA,CASSQDILAGGETQYF,TGTGCCAGCAGCCAAGATATACTAGCGGGGGGGGAGACCCAGTACTTC
TRBJ2-6,TRBV9,TRBD1,NA,CASSKTGGDSGANVLTF,TGTGCCAGCAGCAAAACAGGGGGCGACTCTGGGGCCAACGTCCTGACTTTC
TRBJ2-7,TRBV28,NA,once,CASSSPRAGIYEQYF,TGTGCCAGCAGCTCCCCACGGGCTGGTATCTACGAGCAGTACTTC
TRBJ2-1,TRBV7-6,NA,once,CASSLGVSDEQFF,TGTGCCAGCAGCTTAGGGGTTAGCGATGAGCAGTTCTTC
TRBJ1-2,TRBV29-1,TRBD1,NA,CSVPRQGIHGYTF,TGCAGCGTACCAAGACAGGGCATACATGGCTACACCTTC
TRBJ2-3,TRBV4-2,NA,NA,CASSQDLGGADTQYF,TGTGCCAGCAGCCAAGATTTAGGGGGGGCAGATACGCAGTATTTT
TRBJ1-1,TRBV6-4,NA,few,CASSLKVGGTEAFF,TGTGCCAGCAGTCTGAAGGTAGGGGGCACTGAAGCTTTCTTT
TRBJ2-2,TRBV10-3,TRBD2,once,CAISESDRGRNTGELFF,TGTGCCATCAGTGAGTCCGATCGCGGGAGGAACACCGGGGAGCTGTTTTTT
TRBJ1-1,TRBV11-3,NA,NA,CASSLSGGTEAFF,TGTGCCAGCAGCTTATCCGGGGGGACTGAAGCTTTCTTT
TRBJ2-7,TRBV29-1,NA,NA,CSVTGISDYEQYF,TGCAGCGTAACCGGGATTTCCGACTACGAGCAGTACTTC
TRBJ1-2,TRBV28,NA,NA,CASSGAAGYYGYTF,TGTGCCAGCAGTGGGGCAGCAGGGTACTATGGCTACACCTTC
TRBJ2-5,TRBV6-6,NA,NA,CASSHRERELRETQYF,TGTGCCAGCAGCCATCGCGAACGGGAGCTTCGAGAGACCCAGTACTTC
TRBJ1-1,TRBV18,NA,NA,CASSPTFLDTEAFF,TGTGCCAGCTCACCAACCTTTCTGGACACTGAAGCTTTCTTT
TRBJ1-2,TRBV28,NA,NA,CASTSWGDTNYGYTF,TGTGCCAGCACCTCATGGGGCGATACTAACTATGGCTACACCTTC
TRBJ1-1,TRBV6-1,NA,NA,CASSVQPQVNTEAFF,TGTGCCAGCAGTGTGCAACCCCAAGTTAACACTGAAGCTTTCTTT
TRBJ1-2,TRBV6-6,NA,NA,CASRGWGILDYGYTF,TGTGCCAGCAGGGGGTGGGGGATCTTGGACTATGGCTACACCTTC
TRBJ1-1,TRBV28,NA,NA,CASSRPPVKAFF,TGTGCCAGCAGTCGACCCCCAGTAAAAGCTTTCTTT
TRBJ1-1,TRBV30,TRBD1,NA,CAWAGTVNTEAFF,TGTGCCTGGGCCGGGACAGTGAACACTGAAGCTTTCTTT
TRBJ1-1,TRBV5-1,NA,NA,CASSLNRAEAFF,TGCGCCAGCAGCCTCAACAGGGCAGAAGCTTTCTTT
TRBJ2-5,TRBV27,NA,NA,CASKGLAGRGSQETQYF,TGTGCCAGCAAAGGGTTGGCCGGTCGGGGGTCCCAAGAGACCCAGTACTTC